One sample yielded the 9 T cell receptor beta chains listed below, sequenced in a study of T cell repertoires in cytomegalovirus infection. TCRdb independently ran MiXCR on the reads; one entry per CDR3 protein. Of 400,000 to 550,000 distinct CDR3 sequences in the sample, around 10% are singletons; the top ten hold about a tenth. Sequenced material: PBMCs. The receptors originated from a human donor in good health (CMV status not recorded). Some clones in this sample may be carry-over from other donors' samples.

V is TRBV29-1 and J is TRBJ2-7; TRBD2 agrees at 10 bases. This CDR3 contains 14 residues. V lost 6 bases to trimming and J lost 5 bases; unmatched junction nucleotides: 10. The germline V gene has CDR1 SQVTM and CDR2 ANQGSEA. The DNA of the CDR3 is TGCAGCGTAGGCGGGGGGACTAGCGTCCACGAGCAGTACTTC. This gives the protein CSVGGGTSVHEQYF.

This clonotype was recorded at least ten times. The rearrangement links TRBV7-8 to TRBJ2-1; D remains ambiguous. The germline CDR1 and CDR2 sequences are SGHVS and FQNEAQ. V lost 1 base to trimming and J lost 6 bases, with 10 bases between them. The CDR3 has 14 residues. CDR3 protein: CASSLEAGFNEQFF. DNA of the CDR3: TGTGCCAGCAGCTTAGAGGCTGGCTTCAATGAGCAGTTCTTC.

This clonotype was recorded at least ten times. V and J are TRBV10-3 and TRBJ2-3; D perhaps matches TRBD1 (5 bases). V was shortened by 0 bases and J by 1 base, with 8 bases between the two germline ends. The CDR3 loop spans 15 amino acids. Germline-derived CDR1 and CDR2 are ENHRY and SYGVKD. This CDR3 reads CAISESAGRTDTQYF. The CDR3 bases are TGTGCCATCAGTGAGTCAGCAGGGCGCACAGATACGCAGTATTTT.

This clonotype was counted ten times or more. The rearrangement links TRBV6-5 to TRBJ1-1; TRBD1 agrees at 9 bases. J gave up 4 bases and V 5 bases, and 5 bases lay outside the gene matches. Germline V gene sequence: CDR1 MNHEY, CDR2 SVGAGI. The CDR3 covers 14 residues. CDR3 DNA: TGTGCCAGCAGTATGGGACAGGGAGGCACTGAAGCTTTCTTT. Protein: CASSMGQGGTEAFF.

This clonotype was counted ten times or more. The chain links TRBV7-6 to TRBJ1-5; the match to TRBD1 covers 7 bases. Germline V lookup: CDR1 SGHVS, CDR2 FNYEAQ. With V trimmed by 5 bases and J by 4 bases, 8 bases remained unmatched. There are 15 residues in the CDR3. Written as DNA, the CDR3 is TGTGCCAGCAGCCAAAGACAGGGACGGAATCAGCCCCAGCATTTT. It specifies CASSQRQGRNQPQHF.

In this sample, this clonotype turned up many times. The V call is TRBV27, the J call TRBJ2-5, with D perhaps TRBD1 (6 bases). The CDR3 sequence is 15 residues long. Germline V CDR1 and CDR2: MNHEY, SMNVEV (reference sequence). V was cut by 4 bases and J by 4 bases, with 16 bases left in between. CDR3 in DNA: TGTGCCAGCAGTTCGATATCCCGGGACACAGAGACCCAGTACTTC. Translated, it gives CASSSISRDTETQYF.

The genes are TRBV29-1 and TRBJ1-2; 9 bases align to TRBD1. Germline V gives CDR1 SQVTM, CDR2 ANQGSEA. Trimming cost V 6 bases and J 2 bases; bases outside gene matches: 7. The CDR3 has 14 amino acids. CDR3 sequence (DNA): TGCAGCGTCGCCGGGACAGGGCCAAACTATGGCTACACCTTC. Protein: CSVAGTGPNYGYTF.

In this sample, this clonotype turned up many times. The rearrangement links TRBV28 to TRBJ2-3, with TRBD1 matching 9 bases. The germline V gene encodes CDR1 MDHEN and CDR2 SYDVKM. Trimming removed 4 bases from V and 2 bases from J; junction bases left unmatched: 10. CDR3 length: 17 amino acids. CDR3 in DNA: TGTGCCAGCAGTTATCCCGGGACAGGGATGATCACAGATACGCAGTATTTT. It yields the protein CASSYPGTGMITDTQYF.

This clonotype was seen at least ten times. This chain links TRBV5-5 with TRBJ1-6, with a weak D call TRBD1 (5 bases). Trimming removed 5 bases at V and 6 bases at J, with 9 bases between. This CDR3 contains 13 residues. CDR1 and CDR2 (germline): SGHKS, YYEKEE (reference sequence). The CDR3 DNA reads TGTGCCAGCAGGGGGGACGGTAATTCACCCCTCCACTTT. Translation gives CASRGDGNSPLHF.